This T cell receptor (beta chain) was obtained from a study of memory CD4+ T cells and cytomegalovirus serostatus. The CDR3 covers 16 residues. V dropped 0 bases and J dropped 2 bases, with 10 bases sitting between them. Germline V gene lookup returns CDR1 MGHRA and CDR2 YSYEKL. Clones were sequenced by immunoSEQ multiplex PCR, and TCRdb holds only the in-frame ones, with some missing. The sample holds about 54,000 clones, around 78% seen once. Single viable CD3+CD4+CD8-CD45RO+ cells were sorted as the memory CD4+ T cells. CMV serostatus came from serum IgG against pp150, pp28, p38, p52. The chain joins TRBV4-1 to TRBJ2-2, with unresolved D. The source is an adult in good health and CMV-seronegative. The sample taken for sequencing was memory CD4+ T cells from blood. CDR3 in amino acids: CASSQDGPPNTGELFF. CDR3 DNA: TGCGCCAGCAGCCAAGATGGGCCCCCAAACACCGGGGAGCTGTTTTTT.